Each of the 20 T cell receptor beta chains below was sequenced from the same sample in a study of blood T cell repertoires in COVID-19. The repertoire was sequenced with immunoSEQ multiplex PCR; TCRdb's copy has only in-frame clones and lacks some. Among 70,000 or so clones listed, around 87% were seen once. Sample: peripheral blood. These TCRs come from an elderly woman with active or convalescent COVID-19.

CDR3 amino acids: CASSLVVRETQYF. DNA for the CDR3: TGTGCCAGCAGCTTAGTCGTCCGAGAGACCCAGTACTTC. The V call is TRBV11-2, the J call TRBJ2-5; D is unclear. Germline loops: CDR1 SGHAT, CDR2 FQNNGV. There are 13 residues in the CDR3. Trimming removed 1 base at V and 4 bases at J, with 7 bases between.

The chain uses TRBV7-2 and TRBJ2-7; TRBD2 aligns across 8 bases. The germline CDR1 and CDR2 sequences are SGHTA and FQGNSA. J was trimmed by 3 bases and V by 5 bases; bases with no gene match: 9. CDR3 size: 15 residues. The CDR3 protein is CASSRTGGLHYEQYF. The DNA of the CDR3 is TGTGCCAGCAGCCGTACGGGGGGGCTCCACTACGAGCAGTACTTC.

This sequence joins TRBV5-6 and TRBJ1-2; D not resolved. CDR3 size: 11 residues. V lost 6 bases to trimming and J lost 5 bases, with 8 bases between them. Germline V gene sequence: CDR1 SGHDT, CDR2 YYEEEE. The CDR3 region is CASTYGYGYTF. DNA for the CDR3: TGTGCCAGCACGTACGGTTATGGCTACACCTTC.

The V and J genes are TRBV6-6 and TRBJ2-3; possible D gene TRBD2, 6 bases. The CDR3 sequence is 14 residues long. CDR1 and CDR2 (germline): MNHNY, SVGAGI (reference sequence). Trimming shortened V by 3 bases and J by 2 bases, and 9 bases separated the two germline ends. DNA of the CDR3: TGTGCCAGCAGTTATTCGGGGGTCACAGATACGCAGTATTTT. Its protein product is CASSYSGVTDTQYF.

The chain links TRBV7-2 to TRBJ1-1; maybe TRBD1 (5 bases). CDR1 and CDR2 (germline): SGHTA, FQGNSA. The CDR3 length is 15 residues. Trimming took off 5 bases at V and 4 bases at J, with 17 bases between the two ends. CDR3 in amino acids: CASSQSSVGGTEAFF. The DNA of the CDR3 is TGTGCCAGCAGCCAATCATCGGTGGGGGGCACTGAAGCTTTCTTT. The entire variable domain, with the rest obtained from reference TRBV7-2 and TRBJ1-1, is as follows: GAGVSQSPSNKVTEKGKDVELRCDPISGHTALYWYRQSLGQGLEFLIYFQGNSAPDKSGLPSDRFSAERTGGSVSTLTIQRTQQEDSAVYLCASSQSSVGGTEAFFGQGTRLTVV.

The chain employs TRBV29-1 and TRBJ1-1; perhaps TRBD1 as D (6 bases). Germline-derived CDR1 and CDR2 are SQVTM and ANQGSEA. The CDR3 consists of 13 residues. V was pared by 7 bases and J by 4 bases, with 16 bases between. The CDR3 DNA reads TGCAGCGCGTTGGAGAGAGGGGGCACTGAAGCTTTCTTT. Translation gives CSALERGGTEAFF.

This clone was detected only once. The V call is TRBV5-1, the J call TRBJ1-2; D may be TRBD1 (6 bases). This CDR3 comprises 14 residues. Trimming took 5 bases from V and 8 from J, leaving 19 bases between them. Germline V lookup: CDR1 SGHRS, CDR2 YFSETQ. The CDR3, as DNA: TGCGCCAGCAGGGATCCAGGGGTTGGTGAAGGCTACACCTTC. It specifies CASRDPGVGEGYTF.

Comment on this clone: Because the CDR3 is missing its conserved closing phenylalanine or tryptophan, this is likely a read error. It is unclear where the CDR3 begins or ends on the DNA, so no DNA is shown, and the CDR3 is as TCRdb lists it. The chain has TRBV27 and TRBJ1-4. The germline gives CDR1 MNHEY, CDR2 SMNVEV (reference sequence). Inclusive of both ends, the CDR3 amounts to 12 amino acids. CDR3: CASSQSPPGGSP.

In this sample, this clone turned up once. The chain employs TRBV4-1 and TRBJ1-1, with D uncertain. CDR3 length: 16 residues. CDR1 is MGHRA and CDR2 is YSYEKL in the germline V gene. Trimming cost V 0 bases and J 7 bases, with 18 bases left between them. The CDR3 reads CASSQDPGYVPFEAFF. The CDR3 DNA reads as TGCGCCAGCAGCCAAGATCCCGGGTACGTTCCCTTTGAAGCTTTCTTT.

This clone has a single count. This chain links TRBV7-2 with TRBJ2-1; 10 bases align to TRBD2. The CDR3 is 18 amino acids. V was pared by 1 base and J by 2 bases, with 8 bases of the junction left unmatched. Germline CDR1 and CDR2: SGHTA and FQGNSA. The CDR3 DNA is TGTGCCAGCAGCTTAGGGAGCGGGGGGGCCGGAACCTACAATGAGCAGTTCTTC. This gives the protein CASSLGSGGAGTYNEQFF.

The chain has TRBV9 and TRBJ2-7; the match to TRBD2 covers 13 bases. CDR1 and CDR2 from the germline V gene are SGDLS and YYNGEE. The CDR3 sequence is 18 residues long. With 4 bases clipped from V and 4 bases from J, the junction kept 14 bases outside the gene matches. The CDR3 nucleotides are TGTGCCAGCAGCCCCCAACTAGCGGGGGGGTCCGTGGGGTACGAGCAGTACTTC. This codes for CASSPQLAGGSVGYEQYF. The full variable domain, its missing parts supplied by reference TRBV9 and TRBJ2-7, is DSGVTQTPKHLITATGQRVTLRCSPRSGDLSVYWYQQSLDQGLQFLIQYYNGEERAKGNILERFSAQQFPDLHSELNLSSLELGDSALYFCASSPQLAGGSVGYEQYFGPGTRLTVT.

The chain recombines TRBV14 with TRBJ2-1, with D unclear. This CDR3 spans 18 amino acids. Germline assignment: CDR1 SGHDN and CDR2 FVKESK. The V end was cut by 0 bases, the J end by 0 bases, with 15 bases between. CDR3 DNA: TGTGCCAGCAGCCAAGAGCACCCCCGCGGTAGCTCCTACAATGAGCAGTTCTTC. It codes for CASSQEHPRGSSYNEQFF.

J is TRBJ1-1 and V is TRBV30; D gene unclear. This CDR3 is 12 amino acids long. CDR1 is GTSNPN, CDR2 SVGIG, per germline (reference sequence). Trimming pared 5 bases from V and 1 base from J, leaving 8 bases between. CDR3 amino acids: CAWLSPNTEAFF. The CDR3 DNA reads TGTGCCTGGCTATCACCGAACACTGAAGCTTTCTTT. Full variable domain (missing parts from reference TRBV30 and TRBJ1-1): SQTIHQWPATLVQPVGSPLSLECTVEGTSNPNLYWYRQAAGRGLQLLFYSVGIGQISSEVPQNLSASRPQDRQFILSSKKLLLSDSGFYLCAWLSPNTEAFFGQGTRLTVV.

Only one count was recorded for this clone. This chain connects TRBV19 to TRBJ2-2, with D possibly TRBD2 on 5 matching bases. Germline V lookup: CDR1 LNHDA, CDR2 SQIVND (reference sequence). Trimming removed 3 bases at V and 1 base at J, with 15 bases between. CDR3 length: 17 amino acids. In DNA form, the CDR3 reads TGTGCCAGTAGTATCTTGTTGGCTAGCTGGAACACCGGGGAGCTGTTTTTT. This codes for CASSILLASWNTGELFF.

The genes are TRBV24-1 and TRBJ2-3; 9 nucleotides agree with TRBD1. CDR1 KGHDR and CDR2 SFDVKD come from the germline V gene. The length of the CDR3 is 15 residues. Trimming at V came to 3 bases and at J to 6 bases, leaving 6 bases not matched to a gene. CDR3 DNA sequence: TGTGCCACCAGTGATGCGGACAGGGGCTCGGATACGCAGTATTTT. Its translation: CATSDADRGSDTQYF.

This chain joins TRBV11-2 and TRBJ2-1; D remains unclear. The CDR3 sequence is 15 residues long. Trimming took off 0 bases at V and 2 bases at J, with 8 bases between the two ends. In germline, CDR1 is SGHAT, CDR2 FQNNGV. This CDR3 is CASSLEVAPYNEQFF. The CDR3, as DNA: TGTGCCAGCAGCTTAGAGGTAGCTCCCTACAATGAGCAGTTCTTC.

The chain has TRBV27 and TRBJ1-2, with D unresolved. In germline, CDR1 is MNHEY, CDR2 SMNVEV (reference sequence). V gave up 6 bases and J gave up 6 bases, with 11 bases separating them. This CDR3 region has 12 residues. CDR3 protein: CASSLDLHGYTF. Written as DNA, the CDR3 is TGTGCCAGCAGCCTAGACTTGCATGGCTACACCTTC.

The rearrangement uses TRBV6-6 and TRBJ2-1, with D possibly matching TRBD1 (5 bases). The CDR3 totals 14 residues. The V gene lost 5 bases and the J gene lost 0 bases, with 8 bases spanning the gap. Germline assignment: CDR1 MNHNY and CDR2 SVGAGI (reference sequence). The CDR3 spells CASSGGASYNEQFF. CDR3 bases: TGTGCCAGCAGTGGTGGGGCCTCCTACAATGAGCAGTTCTTC.

The chain has TRBV29-1 and TRBJ2-7, with TRBD1 identical over 7 bases. CDR1 and CDR2 (germline): SQVTM, ANQGSEA. V lost 5 bases, J lost 0 bases, and 10 bases stayed unmatched. This CDR3 has 15 amino acids. The CDR3, as DNA: TGCAGCGTTACTACCTCAGGGGGTAGCTCCTACGAGCAGTACTTC. It codes for CSVTTSGGSSYEQYF.

This clone has just a few counts. CDR3 nucleotides: TGTGCCAGCAGTTTAAAAGGGGGTGGTACTGAAGCTTTCTTT. Residues: CASSLKGGGTEAFF. The chain couples TRBV27 to TRBJ1-1, with D possibly matching TRBD1 (6 bases). V lost 2 bases, J lost 5 bases, and 12 bases lay in between. The V gene's germline CDR1 is MNHEY and CDR2 SMNVEV (reference sequence). The CDR3 has 14 amino acids.